The table lists the clone carrying this T cell receptor (beta chain) with many counts. Its antigen is unidentified. Amplification of TCR beta CDR3 regions used RNA transcripts. HTBI primers served in a first-round RT-PCR, which a second-round multiplex PCR followed. TCRdb re-derived calls from the multiplex PCR reads in MiXCR, one entry per CDR3 protein. The sample has about 400,000 distinct CDR3 sequences, around 19% seen once. The data originate from a study of Graves' ophthalmopathy and Graves' hyperthyroidism. In the study overall: Peripheral blood sampling occurred at initial diagnosis, before any treatment.

The CDR3 loop spans 16 amino acids. V dropped 6 bases and J dropped 4; count of bases not matched to a gene: 10. Per the germline V gene, CDR1 is MDHEN and CDR2 is SYDVKM. Overall study findings and caveats: Clonotypes were expanded in thyroid at above 0.001 frequency, and most also appeared in blood. Forecasting of ophthalmopathy progression by the model achieved less than 71% sensitivity and roughly 78% specificity.

Sequencing was done on a sample of peripheral blood. The J gene is TRBJ2-5, the V gene TRBV28; 11 bases are shared with TRBD2. This TCR came from a young woman with Graves' ophthalmopathy. CDR3 DNA sequence: TGTGCCAGCAGCCCGGTAGCGGGAGGGCCCGGAGAGACCCAGTACTTC. It encodes CASSPVAGGPGETQYF.